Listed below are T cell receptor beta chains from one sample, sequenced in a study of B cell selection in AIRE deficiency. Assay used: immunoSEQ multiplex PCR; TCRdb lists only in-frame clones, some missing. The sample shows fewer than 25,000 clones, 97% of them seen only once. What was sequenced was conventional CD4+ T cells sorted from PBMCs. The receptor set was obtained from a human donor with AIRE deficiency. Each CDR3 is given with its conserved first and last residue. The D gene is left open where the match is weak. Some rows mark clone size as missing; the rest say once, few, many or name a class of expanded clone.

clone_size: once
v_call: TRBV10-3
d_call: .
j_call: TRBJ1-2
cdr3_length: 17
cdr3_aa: CAISVRFSGDTYYGYTF
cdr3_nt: TGTGCCATCAGTGTTAGATTTTCGGGGGACACATACTATGGCTACACCTTC

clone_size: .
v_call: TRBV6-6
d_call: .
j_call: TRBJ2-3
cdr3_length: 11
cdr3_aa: CASSYADTQYF
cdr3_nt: TGTGCCAGCAGTTACGCTGATACGCAGTATTTT

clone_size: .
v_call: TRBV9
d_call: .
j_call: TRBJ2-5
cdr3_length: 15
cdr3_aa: CASSVTLGIWETQYF
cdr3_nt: TGTGCCAGCAGCGTAACCTTAGGGATCTGGGAGACCCAGTACTTC

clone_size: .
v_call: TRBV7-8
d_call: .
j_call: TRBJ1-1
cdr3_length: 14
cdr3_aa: CASSPGVMNTEAFF
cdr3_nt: TGTGCCAGCAGCCCAGGGGTAATGAACACTGAAGCTTTCTTT

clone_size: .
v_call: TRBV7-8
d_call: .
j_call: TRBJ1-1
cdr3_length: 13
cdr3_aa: CASSSLGVTEAFF
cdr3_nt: TGTGCCAGCAGCTCTCTGGGGGTCACTGAAGCTTTCTTT

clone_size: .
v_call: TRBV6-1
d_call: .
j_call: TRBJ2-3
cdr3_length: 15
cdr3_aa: CASTLRAGRTDTQYF
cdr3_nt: TGTGCCAGCACCCTCAGGGCGGGGAGGACAGATACGCAGTATTTT

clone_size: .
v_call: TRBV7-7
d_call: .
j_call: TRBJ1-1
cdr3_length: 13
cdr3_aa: CASRDGLNTEAFF
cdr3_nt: TGTGCTAGCAGGGACGGGTTGAACACTGAAGCTTTCTTT

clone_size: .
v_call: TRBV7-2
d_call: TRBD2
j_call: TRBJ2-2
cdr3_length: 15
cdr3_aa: CASSRGTSFTGELFF
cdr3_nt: TGTGCCAGCAGCCGAGGGACTAGCTTCACCGGGGAGCTGTTTTTT

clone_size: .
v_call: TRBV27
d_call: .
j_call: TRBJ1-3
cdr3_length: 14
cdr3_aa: CASSVDRSGNTIYF
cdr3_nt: TGTGCCAGCAGTGTAGATCGCTCTGGAAACACCATATATTTT

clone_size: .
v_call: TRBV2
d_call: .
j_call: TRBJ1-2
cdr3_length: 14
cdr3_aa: CATAVIPFNYGYTF
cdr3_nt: TGTGCCACCGCCGTTATCCCCTTTAACTATGGCTACACCTTC

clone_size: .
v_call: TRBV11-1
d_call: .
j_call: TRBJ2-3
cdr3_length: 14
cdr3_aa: CASSQRARTDTQYF
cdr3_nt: TGTGCCAGCAGCCAGAGGGCTAGAACAGATACGCAGTATTTT

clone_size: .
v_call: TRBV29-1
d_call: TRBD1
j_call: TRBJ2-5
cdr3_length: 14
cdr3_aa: CSAALDRGGETQYF
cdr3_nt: TGCAGCGCAGCTCTGGACAGGGGAGGTGAGACCCAGTACTTC

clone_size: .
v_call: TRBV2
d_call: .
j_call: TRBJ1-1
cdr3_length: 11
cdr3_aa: CASSRDRKAFF
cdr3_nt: TGTGCCAGCAGTCGAGACAGGAAAGCTTTCTTT

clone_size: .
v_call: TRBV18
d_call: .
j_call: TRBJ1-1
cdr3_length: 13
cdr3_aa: CASSPLLDTEAFF
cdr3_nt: TGTGCCAGCTCACCACTCTTGGACACTGAAGCTTTCTTT

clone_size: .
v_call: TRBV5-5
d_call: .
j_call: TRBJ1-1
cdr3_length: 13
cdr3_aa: CASSSDINTEAFF
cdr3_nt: TGTGCCAGCAGCTCCGACATAAACACTGAAGCTTTCTTT

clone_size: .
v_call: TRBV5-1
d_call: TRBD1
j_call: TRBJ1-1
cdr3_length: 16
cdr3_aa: CASSPSTGEEGTEAFF
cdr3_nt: TGCGCCAGCAGCCCGTCGACAGGGGAAGAAGGAACTGAAGCTTTCTTT

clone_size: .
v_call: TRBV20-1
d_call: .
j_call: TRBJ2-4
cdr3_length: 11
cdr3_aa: CSPLAKNIQYF
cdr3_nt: TGCAGTCCACTAGCCAAAAACATTCAGTACTTC

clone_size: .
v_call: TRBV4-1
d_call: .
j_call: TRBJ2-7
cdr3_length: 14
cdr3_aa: CASSQDYRSYEQYF
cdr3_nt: TGCGCCAGCAGCCAAGATTACAGGTCCTACGAGCAGTACTTC

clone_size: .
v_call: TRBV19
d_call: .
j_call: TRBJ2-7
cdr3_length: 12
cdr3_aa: CASRKDGYEQYF
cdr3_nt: TGTGCCAGTAGGAAGGACGGTTACGAGCAGTACTTC

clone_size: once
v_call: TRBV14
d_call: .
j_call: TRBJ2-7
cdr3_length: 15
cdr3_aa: CASSQRPGRYYEQYF
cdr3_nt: TGTGCCAGCAGCCAACGCCCGGGACGGTACTACGAGCAGTACTTC

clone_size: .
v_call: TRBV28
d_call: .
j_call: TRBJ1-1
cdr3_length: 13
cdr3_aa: CASSRNLNTEAFF
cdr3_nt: TGTGCCAGCAGTCGAAACTTGAACACTGAAGCTTTCTTT

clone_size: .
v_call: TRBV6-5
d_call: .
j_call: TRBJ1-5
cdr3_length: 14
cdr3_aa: CASTPRYSNQPQHF
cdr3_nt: TGTGCCAGCACCCCGCGTTATAGCAATCAGCCCCAGCATTTT

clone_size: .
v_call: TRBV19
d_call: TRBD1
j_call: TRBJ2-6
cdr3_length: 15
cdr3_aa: CASSKTGTGANVLTF
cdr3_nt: TGTGCCAGTAGTAAGACAGGGACTGGGGCCAACGTCCTGACTTTC

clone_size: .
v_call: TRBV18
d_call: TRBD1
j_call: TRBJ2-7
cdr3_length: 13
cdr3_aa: CASSLTGTYEQYF
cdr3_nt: TGTGCCAGCTCACTGACAGGGACCTACGAGCAGTACTTC

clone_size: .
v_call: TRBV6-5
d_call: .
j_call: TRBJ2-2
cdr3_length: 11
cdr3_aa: CASFVGGELFF
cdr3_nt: TGTGCCAGCTTTGTTGGCGGGGAGCTGTTTTTT

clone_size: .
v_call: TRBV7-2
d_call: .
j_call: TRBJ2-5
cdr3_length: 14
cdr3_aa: CASSRTQGGETQYF
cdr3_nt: TGTGCCAGCAGCCGCACCCAAGGGGGGGAGACCCAGTACTTC

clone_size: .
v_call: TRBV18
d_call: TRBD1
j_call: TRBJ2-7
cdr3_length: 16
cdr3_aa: CASSPGTGNAGYEQYF
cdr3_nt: TGTGCCAGCTCACCTGGGACAGGGAATGCTGGATACGAGCAGTACTTC

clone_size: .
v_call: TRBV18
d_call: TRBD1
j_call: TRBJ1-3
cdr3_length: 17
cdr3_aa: CASSPTQGVSYGNTIYF
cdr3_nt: TGTGCCAGCTCACCGACGCAGGGGGTATCCTACGGAAACACCATATATTTT

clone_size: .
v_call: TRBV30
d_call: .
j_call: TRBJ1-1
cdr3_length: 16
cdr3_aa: CAWRGILAGPGTEAFF
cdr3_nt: TGTGCCTGGAGAGGTATTCTGGCAGGGCCGGGCACTGAAGCTTTCTTT

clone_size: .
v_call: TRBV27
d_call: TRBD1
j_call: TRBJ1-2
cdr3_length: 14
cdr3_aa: CASSSRGLGYGYTF
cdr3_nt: TGTGCCAGCAGTTCCAGGGGGCTCGGCTATGGCTACACCTTC

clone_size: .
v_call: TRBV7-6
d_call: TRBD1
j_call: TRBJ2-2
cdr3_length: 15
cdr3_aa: CASSRGQVGTGELFF
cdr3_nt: TGTGCCAGCAGCAGGGGACAGGTGGGCACCGGGGAGCTGTTTTTT

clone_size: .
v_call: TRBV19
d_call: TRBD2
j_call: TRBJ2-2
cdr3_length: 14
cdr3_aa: CASRTSGVTGELFF
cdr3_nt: TGTGCCAGTAGGACTAGCGGGGTTACCGGGGAGCTGTTTTTT

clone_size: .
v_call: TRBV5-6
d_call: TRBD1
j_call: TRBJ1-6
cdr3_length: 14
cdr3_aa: CASLRQGWNSPLHF
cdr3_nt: TGTGCCAGCCTTCGACAGGGGTGGAATTCACCCCTCCACTTT

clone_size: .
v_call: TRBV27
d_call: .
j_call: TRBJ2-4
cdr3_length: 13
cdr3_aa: CASSFSRLNIQYF
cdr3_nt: TGTGCCAGCAGTTTTTCACGGTTAAACATTCAGTACTTC

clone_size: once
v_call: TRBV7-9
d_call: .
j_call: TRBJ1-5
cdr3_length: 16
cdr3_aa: CASSLGNLISNQPQHF
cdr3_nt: TGTGCCAGCAGCTTAGGAAATCTAATAAGCAATCAGCCCCAGCATTTT

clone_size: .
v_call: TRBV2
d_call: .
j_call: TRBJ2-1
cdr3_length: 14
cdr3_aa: CASSFQSSLSEQFF
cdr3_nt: TGTGCCAGCAGTTTTCAGTCTAGCTTAAGTGAGCAGTTCTTC

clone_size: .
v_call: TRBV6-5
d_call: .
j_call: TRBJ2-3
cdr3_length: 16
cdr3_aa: CASSYSPARGTDTQYF
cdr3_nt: TGTGCCAGCAGTTACAGTCCAGCGAGGGGCACAGATACGCAGTATTTT

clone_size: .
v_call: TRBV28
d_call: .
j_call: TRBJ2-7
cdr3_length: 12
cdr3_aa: CASSLGTYEQYF
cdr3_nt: TGTGCCAGCAGTTTGGGCACCTACGAGCAGTACTTC

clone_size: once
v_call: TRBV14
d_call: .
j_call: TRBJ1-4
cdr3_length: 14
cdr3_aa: CASSSARGGRKLFF
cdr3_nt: TGTGCCAGCAGCTCTGCGCGGGGCGGAAGAAAACTGTTTTTT

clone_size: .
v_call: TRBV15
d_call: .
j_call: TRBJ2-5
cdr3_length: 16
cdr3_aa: CATSRGIAASQETQYF
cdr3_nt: TGTGCCACCAGCAGAGGAATAGCGGCAAGCCAAGAGACCCAGTACTTC

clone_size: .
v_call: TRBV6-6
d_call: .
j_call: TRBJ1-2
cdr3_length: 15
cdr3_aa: CASNPLRKGMDGYTF
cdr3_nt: TGTGCCAGCAACCCTCTCCGTAAAGGGATGGATGGCTACACCTTC